The rows below give T cell receptor beta chains drawn from one sample of a study of tumor-infiltrating lymphocytes in localized non-small cell lung cancer. Libraries were prepared by immunoSEQ multiplex PCR; TCRdb keeps only in-frame clonotypes and omits some of them. The data hold roughly 6,000 clones, with about 69% observed a single time. The sequencing sample was made of lung tumor tissue. The receptors here all came from a human donor with non-small cell lung cancer. CDR3s include the opening cysteine and the closing phenylalanine or tryptophan. Fields, in order: clone size, J gene, V gene, D gene, CDR3 DNA, CDR3 protein. D genes are given only for firm matches. Some rows have no size entry. The others give once, few or many, or a class for an expanded clone.

>once|TRBJ2-5|TRBV29-1|TRBD2
TGCAGCGGGGGGGGGACCCAGTACTTC
CSGGGTQYF
>few|TRBJ2-5|TRBV19|TRBD1
TGTGCCAGTAGTTCCGGGACAGGGGGCGGTTGGGAGACCCAGTACTTC
CASSSGTGGGWETQYF
>.|TRBJ1-1|TRBV28|.
TGTGCCAGCAGTTTAACGAAGACTGAAGCTTTCTTT
CASSLTKTEAFF
>.|TRBJ2-5|TRBV6-7|TRBD2
TGTGCCAGCAGTTACTTGTGGCTAGCGGGGGGTTTTATGGAGGAGACCCAGTACTTC
CASSYLWLAGGFMEETQYF
>.|TRBJ1-2|TRBV5-4|TRBD1
TGTGCCAGCAGCTTACCGACAGGGGCGTACGACTATGGCTACACCTTC
CASSLPTGAYDYGYTF
>.|TRBJ1-1|TRBV5-4|TRBD1
TGTGCCAGCAGCTTGGGGACAGGGGTTTACACTGAAGCTTTCTTT
CASSLGTGVYTEAFF
>once|TRBJ1-2|TRBV6-1|TRBD1
TGTGCCAGCAGTGAAGGAGGGACAGGGGGCCTGCTTAACTATGGCTACACCTTC
CASSEGGTGGLLNYGYTF
>.|TRBJ1-2|TRBV28|.
TGTGCCAGCGCCCTCTTGAACTATGGCTACACCTTC
CASALLNYGYTF
>once|TRBJ2-1|TRBV5-4|TRBD2
TGTGCCAGCAGCTTGGGGGCTAGCGGGAGTTTATTTGAGCAGTTCTTC
CASSLGASGSLFEQFF
>.|TRBJ1-5|TRBV28|.
TGTGCCAGTTTCGGAGGGGGGGGCCAGCCCCAGCATTTT
CASFGGGGQPQHF
>.|TRBJ1-4|TRBV4-3|.
TGCGCCAGCAGCCAAGCCAGCTACCCCGGGGAGGGGACTAATGAAAAACTGTTTTTT
CASSQASYPGEGTNEKLFF
>.|TRBJ1-5|TRBV27|.
TGTGCCAGCAGTTTGAAGGGGGTGAGCAATCAGCCCCAGCATTTT
CASSLKGVSNQPQHF
>.|TRBJ2-7|TRBV18|TRBD1
TGTGCCAGCTCACACGGACAGGACGAGCAGTACTTC
CASSHGQDEQYF
>.|TRBJ1-5|TRBV5-6|.
TGTGCCAGCAGCCGTCGGGGCGGGATCAATCAGCCCCAGCATTTT
CASSRRGGINQPQHF
>.|TRBJ1-2|TRBV6-6|TRBD1
TGTGCCAGCAGAGCCGGGACAGGGGCCGCCCTATATGGCTACACCTTC
CASRAGTGAALYGYTF
>.|TRBJ2-1|TRBV9|.
TGTGCCAGCAGCCGTTTCTCAACGGAGAGCTCCTACAATGAGCAGTTCTTC
CASSRFSTESSYNEQFF
>.|TRBJ2-7|TRBV19|TRBD2
TGTGCCAGTAGTATAGGGGCGACTAGCGGGAGGGCCTCGATAGCCTACGAGCAGTACTTC
CASSIGATSGRASIAYEQYF
>.|TRBJ1-2|TRBV5-4|.
TGTGCCAGCAGCTTTTCGGCTATTAACTATGGCTACACCTTC
CASSFSAINYGYTF
>.|TRBJ2-7|TRBV5-1|.
TGCGCCAGCAGCTTGGAAGGAGTCTACGAGCAGTACTTC
CASSLEGVYEQYF
>.|TRBJ2-1|TRBV7-2|TRBD2
TGTGCCAGCAGCCCCCGGACTAGCGCCGGTGAGCAGTTCTTC
CASSPRTSAGEQFF
>few|TRBJ2-1|TRBV10-3|.
TGTGCCATCAGGAACTACGCCGGGACTCGCTACAATGAGCAGTTCTTC
CAIRNYAGTRYNEQFF
>.|TRBJ1-2|TRBV5-1|TRBD1
TGCGCCAGCAGCGTGGACAGGGACGTCTATGGCTACACCTTC
CASSVDRDVYGYTF
>.|TRBJ1-5|TRBV11-2|.
TGTGCCAGCAGCTTTCCCATCGAAGACAGTTATAGCAGTCAGCCCCAGCATTTT
CASSFPIEDSYSSQPQHF
>.|TRBJ1-3|TRBV5-1|.
TGCGCCAGCAGCTCACCCGACACCGCTGGAAACACCATATATTTT
CASSSPDTAGNTIYF
>.|TRBJ2-3|TRBV5-1|.
TGCGCCAGCAGCCTAGGGGGGACGGCAAGCACAGATACGCAGTATTTT
CASSLGGTASTDTQYF
>.|TRBJ2-6|TRBV5-4|.
TGTGCCAGCAGCTTGCAGACACCTGGGGCCAACGTCCTGACTTTC
CASSLQTPGANVLTF